This T cell receptor (beta chain) appears in the sequencing data of a study of T cell responses to AZD1222 COVID-19 vaccine. Germline loops: CDR1 GTSNPN, CDR2 SVGIG (reference sequence). The CDR3 has 12 amino acids. V lost 4 bases to trimming and J lost 8 bases, with 14 bases between them. TCRdb keeps only in-frame clones here, not all; method: immunoSEQ multiplex PCR. The sample includes about 72,000 clones, around 86% of them seen just once. The chain joins TRBV30 to TRBJ1-1, with D hard to call. The sample was peripheral blood, taken on day 0 of AZD1222 vaccination. This receptor was identified in an adult in good health. CDR3 in DNA: TGTGCCTGGACCCCCCGGGCCGGGGAAGCTTTCTTT. This encodes CAWTPRAGEAFF.